This entry concerns a single T cell receptor (beta chain). Its antigen is currently unknown. PCR involved 60 Vbeta and 13 Jbeta primers. Assay: immunoSEQ multiplex PCR; the TCRdb copy retains only in-frame clones and omits some. The table includes around 150,000 clones, almost 85% detected once. This sample was included in a study of cytomegalovirus exposure and HLA in healthy donors. The germline gives CDR1 SGDLS, CDR2 YYNGEE. This CDR3 is built from 14 residues. V was clipped by 0 bases and J by 7 bases, with 8 bases between them. Study-wide results and limits: A later analysis associated under 20,000 TCR beta sequences with HLA alleles at a 0.05 false discovery rate.

The TCR was taken from a man younger than 45 in good health and CMV-seropositive. This chain uses TRBV9 with TRBJ1-6; D gene ambiguous. The sequenced sample consisted of PBMCs. The CDR3 here is CASSVGQKNSPLHF. In DNA, the CDR3 is TGTGCCAGCAGCGTAGGACAAAAAAATTCACCCCTCCACTTT.